Shown below are 27 T cell receptor beta chains from a single sample sequenced in a study of CD8 T cells in ankylosing spondylitis. Using its own MiXCR run on the 5' RACE reads, TCRdb lists one record per CDR3 protein. The repertoire includes around 230,000 distinct CDR3 sequences, roughly 8.6% of them detected once, and over 6.5% sits in the top ten. Specimen: blood, either unsorted or a sorted T cell fraction (not recorded which). Every receptor here comes from a male donor with ankylosing spondylitis or in good health (not recorded which).

This clonotype was detected ten times or more. The junction does not match germline at one end; this may be a read error. The chain couples TRBV10-3 to TRBJ2-7; a possible D gene is TRBD2 (5 bases). CDR1 ENHRY and CDR2 SYGVKD come from the germline V gene. The CDR3 spans 13 residues. The CDR3 nucleotides are TGTGCCATAAGTGAACCGCCGGGGTACGAGCAGTACTTC. The encoded protein is CAISEPPGYEQYF.

The chain carries TRBV7-9 and TRBJ2-7; 7 nucleotides match TRBD1. Losses at the gene ends were 4 bases for V and 2 bases for J; bases not matched to a gene: 8. CDR1 and CDR2 from the germline V gene are SEHNR and FQNEAQ (reference sequence). This CDR3 region has 15 residues. The CDR3 reads CASSSLGQGAYEQYF. The CDR3 DNA sequence: TGTGCCAGCAGCTCTCTGGGGCAGGGGGCCTACGAGCAGTACTTC. The complete variable domain, with remaining parts taken from reference TRBV7-9 and TRBJ2-7, reads DTGVSQNPRHKITKRGQNVTFRCDPISEHNRLYWYRQTLGQGPEFLTYFQNEAQLEKSRLLSDRFSAERPKGSFSTLEIQRTEQGDSAMYLCASSSLGQGAYEQYFGPGTRLTVT.

This clonotype turned up a few times. This chain uses TRBV20-1 with TRBJ1-6, with D perhaps matching TRBD1 (6 bases). CDR3 length equals 17 residues. V lost 0 bases to trimming and J lost 4 bases, with 16 bases between them. Germline lookup yields CDR1 DFQATT and CDR2 SNEGSKA (reference sequence). CDR3 sequence: CSARDLDRSLYNSPLHF. CDR3 coding DNA: TGCAGTGCTAGAGATCTTGACAGGAGTTTGTATAATTCACCCCTCCACTTT.

This clonotype was picked up many times. The chain carries TRBV7-9 and TRBJ2-4; 9 bases align to TRBD1. Germline V gene lookup returns CDR1 SEHNR and CDR2 FQNEAQ (reference sequence). CDR3 length: 15 amino acids. The trim removed 5 bases at V and 3 bases at J, leaving 5 bases unmatched. CDR3 sequence reads: CASSPRTGDKNIQYF. The CDR3 DNA follows: TGTGCCAGCAGCCCTCGGACAGGGGACAAAAACATTCAGTACTTC.

This clonotype was seen ten or more times. The chain couples TRBV20-1 to TRBJ1-1, with D unclear. CDR3 length: 13 residues. Germline CDR1 is DFQATT and CDR2 is SNEGSKA (reference sequence). Trimming left V 0 bases short and J 3 bases short, with 8 bases between. DNA of the CDR3: TGCAGTGCTAGAGAGGGCGGGGACACTGAAGCTTTCTTT. It is translated as CSAREGGDTEAFF.

This clonotype has at least ten counts. The J gene is TRBJ1-5, the V gene TRBV12-3 or TRBV12-4, with TRBD1 as a possible D gene (6 bases). This CDR3 is 14 amino acids long. The V end was cut by 6 bases, the J end by 4 bases, with 13 bases between. CDR3 nucleotide sequence: TGTGCCAGCAGGGGGGGGGGGCGGAATCAGCCCCAGCATTTT. Protein: CASRGGGRNQPQHF.

At least ten counts were recorded for this clonotype. The V gene is TRBV27, the J gene TRBJ2-1; D may be TRBD1 (6 bases). The CDR3 sequence is 15 residues long. Trimming took 2 bases from V and 0 from J, leaving 8 bases between them. CDR1 is MNHEY, CDR2 SMNVEV, per germline (reference sequence). The CDR3 DNA reads as TGTGCCAGCAGTTTAAGGGGGAGCTCCTACAATGAGCAGTTCTTC. Amino acid sequence: CASSLRGSSYNEQFF.

This clonotype was detected many times. The rearrangement links TRBV11-1 to TRBJ2-1, with TRBD2 identical over 14 bases. CDR1 is SGHAT, CDR2 FQDESV, per germline (reference sequence). The CDR3 runs 18 residues. Germline trimming cut 5 bases from V and 4 bases from J; bases unmatched to any gene: 10. The CDR3, as DNA: TGTGCCAGCAGCGGCCTCTCCGGGACTAGCGGGAGTTACAATGAGCAGTTCTTC. Amino acids: CASSGLSGTSGSYNEQFF. The variable domain in full, with the rest retrieved from reference TRBV11-1 and TRBJ2-1, is EAEVAQSPRYKITEKSQAVAFWCDPISGHATLYWYRQILGQGPELLVQFQDESVVDDSQLPKDRFSAERLKGVDSTLKIQPAELGDSAMYLCASSGLSGTSGSYNEQFFGPGTRLTVL.

This clonotype was seen only a few times. This chain uses TRBV15 with TRBJ2-1, with a tentative D call TRBD1 (5 bases). CDR3 length: 12 amino acids. V dropped 1 base and J dropped 8 bases, with 6 bases sitting between them. From germline, CDR1 is LNHNV and CDR2 YYDKDF (reference sequence). The CDR3 region has the DNA TGTGCCACCAGCAGAGCCAGGGATGAGCAGTTCTTC. The encoded protein is CATSRARDEQFF.

With regard to this clonotype: A clone one base away is much larger, so this may be a read error. This chain joins TRBV29-1 and TRBJ2-5; no clear D gene. CDR3 length equals 14 residues. Looked up from germline, CDR1 is SQVTM and CDR2 is ANQGSEA. The CDR3 bases are TGCAGGGTTGAGTATAGGGATAAACAAGAGACCCAGTACTTC. Translating it yields CRVEYRDKQETQYF.

This clonotype was seen repeatedly, ten times or more. The rearrangement uses TRBV6-1 and TRBJ2-3; D may be TRBD1 or TRBD2 (5 bases each). Trimming stripped 6 bases from V and 4 bases from J, with 17 bases between. This CDR3 is built from 15 residues. Germline assignment: CDR1 MNHNS and CDR2 SASEGT. CDR3 region: CASSSGGRDADTQYF. Written as DNA, the CDR3 is TGTGCCAGCAGCTCGGGTGGCAGGGACGCAGATACGCAGTATTTT.

This clonotype was picked up many times. The rearrangement joins TRBV5-1 to TRBJ2-1, with 7 positions matching TRBD2. The CDR3 loop spans 15 amino acids. The ends lost 4 bases at V and 3 bases at J; junction bases unmatched: 7. Per the germline V gene, CDR1 is SGHRS and CDR2 is YFSETQ. Here the CDR3 reads CASSPARGGYNEQFF. The DNA of the CDR3 is TGCGCCAGCAGCCCTGCTCGCGGGGGCTACAATGAGCAGTTCTTC.

This clonotype showed up many times. This chain connects TRBV20-1 to TRBJ2-7; no firm D call. Germline values: CDR1 DFQATT, CDR2 SNEGSKA (reference sequence). The CDR3 has 13 amino acids. The V and J ends lost 0 bases and 6 bases respectively, with 12 bases between them. This CDR3 reads CSARDGSVPEQYF. The CDR3 DNA sequence: TGCAGTGCTAGAGATGGCTCCGTCCCCGAGCAGTACTTC.

In its sample, this clonotype was seen once. J is TRBJ1-2 and V is TRBV7-6; a weak D match, TRBD1 (6 bases). The CDR3 is 13 residues long. Trimming removed 5 bases at V and 7 bases at J, with 14 bases between. Germline V gene data show CDR1 as SGHVS and CDR2 as FNYEAQ. The CDR3 nucleotides read TGTGCCAGCAGCGATAGGGGGGGGATTGGCTACACCTTC. Its translation is CASSDRGGIGYTF. The full variable domain, with the rest looked up from reference TRBV7-6 and TRBJ1-2, is GAGVSQSPRYKVTKRGQDVALRCDPISGHVSLYWYRQALGQGPEFLTYFNYEAQQDKSGLPNDRFSAERPEGSISTLTIQRTEQRDSAMYRCASSDRGGIGYTFGSGTRLTVV.

This chain links TRBV2 with TRBJ1-3; the D gene is possibly TRBD1 (5 bases). The CDR3 has 13 residues. Germline CDR1 and CDR2: SNHLY and FYNNEI. V was pared by 2 bases and J by 6 bases, with 8 bases between. The CDR3 protein is CASSETGSNTIYF. The CDR3 DNA sequence: TGTGCCAGCAGTGAAACAGGATCAAACACCATATATTTT.

This clonotype has ten or more counts. The chain has TRBV12-3 or TRBV12-4 and TRBJ2-2, with D uncertain. CDR3 length: 15 amino acids. The V end lost 8 bases, the J end lost 1 base, and 14 bases lay between the germline ends. CDR3 DNA: TGTGCCAGCTCACCTACCCAAGTGAACACCGGGGAGCTGTTTTTT. Protein: CASSPTQVNTGELFF.

In its sample, this clonotype was seen many times. In nucleotides, the CDR3 is TGCAGTGCTAGAGCTTTAGGGGGGGGAGAGACCCAGTACTTC. It encodes CSARALGGGETQYF. The V gene is TRBV20-1, the J gene TRBJ2-5; the D gene is possibly TRBD2 (7 bases). V gave up 1 base and J gave up 4 bases, with 13 bases separating them. The germline gives CDR1 DFQATT, CDR2 SNEGSKA (reference sequence). CDR3 size: 14 residues.

This clonotype was seen ten or more times. The chain carries TRBV7-2 and TRBJ2-7; perhaps TRBD2 as D (5 bases). The CDR3 is 15 amino acids. In germline, CDR1 is SGHTA, CDR2 FQGNSA. Trimming stripped 1 base from V and 3 bases from J, with 13 bases between. In DNA form, the CDR3 reads TGTGCCAGCAGCTTAGGTGGCCTAGCAGTCTACGAGCAGTACTTC. It is translated as CASSLGGLAVYEQYF.

The J gene is TRBJ2-2, the V gene TRBV9, with TRBD1 as a possible D gene (6 bases). Trimming left V 4 bases short and J 5 bases short, with 9 bases between. The CDR3 contains 13 residues. The germline V gene has CDR1 SGDLS and CDR2 YYNGEE. CDR3 amino acids: CASSYRVTGELFF. DNA of the CDR3: TGTGCCAGCAGCTACAGGGTTACCGGGGAGCTGTTTTTT. Full variable domain (rest looked up from reference TRBV9 and TRBJ2-2): DSGVTQTPKHLITATGQRVTLRCSPRSGDLSVYWYQQSLDQGLQFLIQYYNGEERAKGNILERFSAQQFPDLHSELNLSSLELGDSALYFCASSYRVTGELFFGEGSRLTVL.

This clonotype was counted ten times or more. V gene TRBV10-3 combines with J gene TRBJ1-1, with D perhaps TRBD1 (5 bases). Germline assignment: CDR1 ENHRY and CDR2 SYGVKD. There are 15 residues in the CDR3. Trimming took off 4 bases at V and 4 bases at J, with 16 bases between the two ends. The CDR3 sequence: CAISVLGLQGTEAFF. CDR3 nucleotides: TGTGCCATCAGTGTCCTCGGCCTGCAGGGCACTGAAGCTTTCTTT.

This clonotype was seen many times. J is TRBJ1-4 and V is TRBV12-3 or TRBV12-4; D is unclear. The CDR3 has 12 amino acids. Trimming cost V 3 bases and J 12 bases, with 11 bases left between them. The CDR3 nucleotides are TGTGCCAGCAGTTTTGTCCTCGCAGAACTGTTTTTT. Residues: CASSFVLAELFF.

This clonotype was counted ten times or more. The J gene is TRBJ2-1, the V gene TRBV12-3 or TRBV12-4; 9 bases line up with TRBD2. The CDR3 is 15 amino acids. V lost 4 bases, J lost 2 bases, and 3 bases stayed unmatched. The CDR3: CASSSGLATYNEQFF. CDR3 coding DNA: TGTGCCAGCAGTTCCGGACTAGCGACCTACAATGAGCAGTTCTTC.

There are a few counts of this clonotype. J is TRBJ2-1 and V is TRBV5-1; TRBD2 matches at 15 bases. The J segment lost 9 bases and the V segment lost 4 bases, leaving 5 bases of the junction unmatched. In germline, CDR1 is SGHRS, CDR2 YFSETQ. CDR3 length equals 15 residues. CDR3 loop: CASSTGLAGGGEQFF. CDR3 nucleotide sequence: TGCGCCAGCAGCACGGGACTAGCGGGAGGCGGTGAGCAGTTCTTC.

This clonotype was detected only a few times. The gene calls are TRBV30 and TRBJ2-2; D is perhaps TRBD1 or TRBD2 (5 bases each). The CDR3 runs to 12 residues. V was pared by 3 bases and J by 5 bases, with 7 bases between. CDR1 is GTSNPN, CDR2 SVGIG, per germline (reference sequence). The CDR3 nucleotides read TGTGCCTGGAGGGGGGATACCGGGGAGCTGTTTTTT. This gives the protein CAWRGDTGELFF.

This clonotype has at least ten counts. J is TRBJ2-1 and V is TRBV20-1; TRBD2 aligns across 10 bases. The CDR3 is 18 residues long. Looked up from germline, CDR1 is DFQATT and CDR2 is SNEGSKA (reference sequence). V shed 0 bases, J shed 4 bases, and the junction held 12 bases outside the gene matches. CDR3 DNA: TGCAGTGCTAGAGATATAAGCGGGAGGGCCCCCGTTTACAATGAGCAGTTCTTC. This translates into CSARDISGRAPVYNEQFF.

This clonotype was observed a handful of times. V is TRBV4-3 and J is TRBJ2-7, with D maybe TRBD1 (5 bases). Germline V gives CDR1 LGHNA, CDR2 YSLEER. The CDR3 sequence is 14 residues long. Trimming took 2 bases from V and 1 from J, leaving 9 bases between them. In DNA form, the CDR3 reads TGCGCCAGCAGCCAACCCCACAGGTCCTACGAGCAGTACTTC. Its protein product is CASSQPHRSYEQYF.

This clonotype has a count of ten or more. This chain connects TRBV29-1 to TRBJ1-2, with D uncertain. Germline CDR1 is SQVTM and CDR2 is ANQGSEA. V was cut by 3 bases and J by 4 bases, with 3 bases left in between. This CDR3 has 10 residues. CDR3: CSVDSYGYTF. The CDR3 nucleotides read TGCAGCGTTGACAGCTATGGCTACACCTTC.